Shown below are 12 T cell receptor beta chains from a single sample sequenced in a study of OX40 agonist ivuxolimab in advanced cancers. The method was immunoSEQ multiplex PCR; TCRdb's version includes in-frame clones alone and lacks a portion of them. The table records approximately 90,000 clones, roughly nine tenths of them present only once. The starting material was CD4+ or CD8+ T cells sorted from blood, obtained in a trial of the OX40 agonist ivuxolimab. The source is an adult with an advanced solid tumor such as melanoma, head and neck, liver or kidney cancer.

This chain links TRBV5-1 with TRBJ2-7, with 10 bases lining up with TRBD2. Looked up from germline, CDR1 is SGHRS and CDR2 is YFSETQ. V shed 4 bases, J shed 1 base, and the junction held 5 bases outside the gene matches. CDR3 length: 15 amino acids. The CDR3 here is CASSTSSGGSYEQYF. The DNA of the CDR3 is TGCGCCAGCAGCACGTCTAGCGGGGGTTCCTACGAGCAGTACTTC.

V and J are TRBV11-2 and TRBJ1-1; D perhaps matches TRBD1 (5 bases). The V end was cut by 6 bases, the J end by 1 base, with 6 bases between. This CDR3 is built from 12 residues. Germline V gene lookup returns CDR1 SGHAT and CDR2 FQNNGV. Here the CDR3 DNA reads TGTGCCAGCAGTGGGGGGAACACTGAAGCTTTCTTT. It is translated as CASSGGNTEAFF.

The chain has TRBV5-1 and TRBJ2-5; TRBD2 aligns across 10 bases. The germline V gene encodes CDR1 SGHRS and CDR2 YFSETQ. The CDR3 is made up of 16 amino acids. V lost 3 bases, J lost 4 bases, and 9 bases stayed unmatched. CDR3 sequence reads: CASSSLLAGGGETQYF. Here the CDR3 DNA reads TGCGCCAGCAGCTCGCTTTTAGCGGGAGGTGGAGAGACCCAGTACTTC.

The V and J genes are TRBV27 and TRBJ2-7, with 9 positions matching TRBD1. The J segment lost 0 bases and the V segment lost 9 bases, leaving 9 bases of the junction unmatched. Germline V CDR1 and CDR2: MNHEY, SMNVEV (reference sequence). This CDR3 is built from 15 residues. For the CDR3, the DNA is TGTGCCAGTTCACAGGGGGCGGGATACTCCTACGAGCAGTACTTC. It codes for CASSQGAGYSYEQYF.

The rearrangement links TRBV4-1 to TRBJ1-1; D unclear. The ends were cut back, 0 bases at V and 1 base at J, with 3 bases in the middle. The CDR3 has 13 residues. In germline, CDR1 is MGHRA, CDR2 YSYEKL. The CDR3 coding sequence is TGCGCCAGCAGCCAAGACAGGAACACTGAAGCTTTCTTT. It codes for CASSQDRNTEAFF.

The rearrangement uses TRBV7-9 and TRBJ1-1, with no clear D. This CDR3 spans 14 amino acids. Germline V gene lookup returns CDR1 SEHNR and CDR2 FQNEAQ (reference sequence). V gave up 5 bases and J gave up 1 base, with 11 bases separating them. CDR3: CASSQDHPNTEAFF. The CDR3 region has the DNA TGTGCCAGCAGCCAAGACCACCCGAACACTGAAGCTTTCTTT.

The chain couples TRBV11-2 to TRBJ2-7; 9 bases map to TRBD1. The CDR3 is 16 amino acids. V shed 4 bases, J shed 6 bases, and the junction held 13 bases outside the gene matches. The germline V gene has CDR1 SGHAT and CDR2 FQNNGV. The CDR3 sequence is CASSSLQGATWGEQYF. The CDR3, as DNA: TGTGCCAGCAGCTCCCTACAGGGGGCTACGTGGGGCGAGCAGTACTTC.

The chain carries TRBV6-4 and TRBJ2-1, with D perhaps TRBD1 (7 bases). Germline CDR1 reads MRHNA; CDR2 reads SNTAGT. The CDR3 is 16 amino acids. V lost 4 bases and J lost 4, with 17 bases in between. The CDR3 DNA sequence: TGTGCCAGCAGTGGACGACAGGGTCGGGGGTACAATGAGCAGTTCTTC. It encodes CASSGRQGRGYNEQFF.

CDR3 DNA: TGTGCCACCGGCGGGGGGCTCAATTCACCCCTCCACTTT. It yields the protein CATGGGLNSPLHF. The chain is built from TRBV9 and TRBJ1-6, with D perhaps matching TRBD1 (6 bases). In germline, CDR1 is SGDLS, CDR2 YYNGEE. The CDR3 consists of 13 residues. The V end was cut by 9 bases, the J end by 7 bases, with 14 bases between.

The genes are TRBV18 and TRBJ2-3, with 9 bases aligning to TRBD1. The CDR3 contains 17 residues. Germline CDR1 is KGHSH and CDR2 is LQKENI. With 0 bases clipped from V and 4 bases from J, the junction kept 8 bases outside the gene matches. The DNA of the CDR3 is TGTGCCAGCTCACCACCGATTGACAGGGGGTTATCAGATACGCAGTATTTT. Protein sequence: CASSPPIDRGLSDTQYF.

The V and J genes are TRBV5-7 and TRBJ1-6; D remains ambiguous. TRBV5-7 is an open reading frame whose function is uncertain. The CDR3 extends over 17 amino acids. V shed 3 bases and J shed 0 bases, with 13 bases lying between them. The CDR3 region is CASSYKRPSSYNSPLHF. The CDR3 coding sequence is TGTGCCAGCAGCTATAAACGACCGAGCTCCTATAATTCACCCCTCCACTTT.

The chain recombines TRBV5-6 with TRBJ1-1; TRBD1 aligns across 10 bases. The CDR3 runs 14 residues. CDR1 is SGHDT and CDR2 is YYEEEE in the germline V gene. Trimming took 7 bases from V and 2 from J; bases not matched to a gene: 5. In DNA form, the CDR3 reads TGTGCCAGCCTAGACAGGGGGCGAAACACTGAAGCTTTCTTT. Translation gives CASLDRGRNTEAFF.